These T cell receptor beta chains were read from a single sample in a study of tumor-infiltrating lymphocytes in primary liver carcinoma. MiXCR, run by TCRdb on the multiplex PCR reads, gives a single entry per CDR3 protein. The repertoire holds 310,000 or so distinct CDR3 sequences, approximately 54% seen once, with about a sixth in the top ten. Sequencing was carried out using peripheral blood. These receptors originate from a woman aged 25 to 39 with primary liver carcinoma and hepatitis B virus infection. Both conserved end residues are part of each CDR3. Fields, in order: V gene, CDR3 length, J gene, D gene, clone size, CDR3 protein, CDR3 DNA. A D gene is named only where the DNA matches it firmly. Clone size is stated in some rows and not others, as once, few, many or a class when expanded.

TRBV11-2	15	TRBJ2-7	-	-	CASGLSSLLAYEQYF	TGTGCCAGCGGCTTAAGCTCTTTACTAGCCTACGAGCAGTACTTC
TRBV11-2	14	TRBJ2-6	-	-	CVSNLGLRADVLTF	TGTGTCAGCAACTTAGGACTCCGGGCCGACGTCCTGACTTTC
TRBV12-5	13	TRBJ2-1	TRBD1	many	CASTGGFYNEQFF	TGTGCTAGTACAGGGGGCTTCTACAATGAGCAGTTCTTC
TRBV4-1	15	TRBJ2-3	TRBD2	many	CASSLTSGDVDTQYF	TGCGCCAGCAGCCTGACTAGCGGGGATGTGGATACGCAGTATTTT
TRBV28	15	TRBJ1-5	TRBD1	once	CAIASRDRGPRPQHF	TGTGCCATCGCAAGCCGGGACAGGGGACCAAGGCCCCAGCATTTT
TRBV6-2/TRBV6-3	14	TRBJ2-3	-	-	CASSYLGNEDTQYF	TGTGCCAGCAGTTACTTGGGGAACGAAGATACGCAGTATTTT
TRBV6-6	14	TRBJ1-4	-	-	CASSSHATNETLFF	TGTGCCAGCAGCTCACACGCAACTAATGAAACACTGTTTTTT
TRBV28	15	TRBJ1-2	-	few	CASSFAGPNNYGYTF	TGTGCCAGCAGTTTTGCAGGGCCCAATAACTATGGCTACACCTTC
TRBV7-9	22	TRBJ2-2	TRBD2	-	CASNLVDGGTSGLDANTGELFF	TGTGCCAGCAACTTAGTTGATGGGGGGACTAGCGGTCTTGACGCGAACACCGGGGAGCTGTTTTTT
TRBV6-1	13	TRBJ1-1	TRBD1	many	CASSEGDSTEAFF	TGTGCCAGCAGTGAAGGGGACAGCACTGAAGCTTTCTTT
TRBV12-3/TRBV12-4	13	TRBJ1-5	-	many	CASSLGVGQPQHF	TGTGCCAGCAGTTTAGGCGTGGGACAGCCCCAGCATTTT
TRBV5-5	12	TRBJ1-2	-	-	CASSSRFYGYTF	TGTGCCAGCAGCAGCCGGTTCTATGGCTACACCTTC
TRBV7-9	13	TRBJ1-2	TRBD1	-	CASSQLTGPGYTF	TGTGCCAGCAGCCAGCTGACAGGGCCTGGCTACACCTTC
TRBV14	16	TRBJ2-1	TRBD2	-	CASSSQGLAGYNEQFF	TGTGCCAGCAGCTCTCAGGGACTAGCGGGTTACAATGAGCAGTTCTTC
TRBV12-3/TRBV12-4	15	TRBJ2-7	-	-	CASTLSVDTSYEQYF	TGTGCCAGCACCTTATCGGTGGACACCTCCTACGAGCAGTACTTT
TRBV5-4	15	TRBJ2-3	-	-	CASSLDRCRTDTQYF	TGTGCCAGCAGCTTGGACAGGTGTAGGACAGATACGCAGTATTTT
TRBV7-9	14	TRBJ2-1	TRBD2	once	CASSLSLADHEQFF	TGTGCCAGCAGCTTATCCCTAGCGGATCATGAGCAGTTCTTC
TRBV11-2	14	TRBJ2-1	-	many	CASSSKTNYNEQFF	TGTGCCAGCAGCTCCAAAACTAATTACAATGAGCAGTTCTTC
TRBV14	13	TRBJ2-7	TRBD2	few	CASSTGQGTRFSF	TGTGCCAGCAGCACCGGGCAGGGGACTAGATTTTCGTTC
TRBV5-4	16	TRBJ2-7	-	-	CASSLSGPYSSYEQYF	TGTGCCAGCAGTTTGTCTGGACCCTACAGCTCCTACGAGCAGTACTTC
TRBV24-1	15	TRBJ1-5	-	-	CATSPTSNSNQPQHF	TGTGCCACCAGTCCTACATCTAATAGCAATCAGCCCCAGCATTTT
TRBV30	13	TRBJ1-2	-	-	CAWNQELNYGYTF	TGTGCCTGGAATCAGGAGTTAAACTATGGCTACACCTTC
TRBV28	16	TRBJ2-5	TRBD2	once	CASSWSLTSGGETQYF	TGTGCCAGCAGTTGGTCACTTACTAGCGGTGGAGAGACCCAGTACTTC
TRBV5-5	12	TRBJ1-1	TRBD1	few	CASSQRTGEAFF	TGTGCCAGCAGCCAGAGGACAGGGGAAGCTTTCTTT
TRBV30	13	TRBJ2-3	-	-	CAWRKITTDTQYF	TGTGCCTGGAGGAAAATAACCACAGATACGCAGTATTTT
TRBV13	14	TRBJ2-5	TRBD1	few	CASSYRGLVETQYF	TGTGCCAGCAGCTACAGGGGGCTGGTCGAGACCCAGTACTTC
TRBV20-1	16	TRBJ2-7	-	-	CSARDLPTGVTYEQYF	TGCAGTGCTAGAGATCTTCCAACGGGAGTCACTTACGAGCAGTACTTC
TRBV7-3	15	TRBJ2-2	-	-	CASSLTGKLTGELFF	TGTGCCAGCAGCTTAACCGGGAAGCTCACCGGGGAGCTGTTTTTT
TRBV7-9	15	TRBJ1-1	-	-	CARSPLDVLNTEAFF	TGTGCCCGCAGTCCACTGGACGTCTTGAACACTGAAGCTTTCTTT
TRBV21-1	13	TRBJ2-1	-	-	CASSKVDHNEQFF	TGTGCCAGCAGCAAAGTCGACCACAATGAGCAGTTCTTC
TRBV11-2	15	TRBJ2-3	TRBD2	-	CVSSSVLAATDTQYF	TGTGTCAGCAGCTCCGTACTAGCGGCCACAGATACGCAGTATTTT
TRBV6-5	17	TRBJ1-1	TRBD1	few	CASSLRLGQGEIAEAFF	TGTGCCAGCAGTCTTAGATTGGGACAGGGGGAGATCGCTGAAGCTTTCTTT
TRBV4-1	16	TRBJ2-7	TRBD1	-	CASSQDTGDSSYEQYF	TGCGCCAGCAGCCAGGACACAGGGGACAGCTCCTACGAGCAGTACTTC
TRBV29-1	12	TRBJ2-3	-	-	CSVNSSADTQYF	TGCAGTGTTAATTCTTCGGCAGATACGCAGTATTTT
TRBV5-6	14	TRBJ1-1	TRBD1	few	CASSQAGTDFEAFF	TGTGCCAGCAGCCAAGCTGGGACAGACTTTGAAGCTTTCTTT
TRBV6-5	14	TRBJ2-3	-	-	CASSYGATIDTQYF	TGTGCCAGCAGTTACGGGGCTACCATAGATACGCAGTATTTT
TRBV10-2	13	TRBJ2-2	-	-	CTSSGRSTGELFF	TGCACCAGCAGTGGCAGGAGTACCGGGGAGCTGTTTTTT
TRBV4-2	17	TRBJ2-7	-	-	CASNQVAIGGRSYEQYF	TGTGCCAGCAACCAAGTGGCCATAGGGGGACGCTCCTACGAGCAGTACTTC
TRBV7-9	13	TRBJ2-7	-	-	CASSLPAGVEQYF	TGTGCCAGCAGCTTACCAGCAGGGGTTGAGCAGTACTTC
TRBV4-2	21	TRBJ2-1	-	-	CASSQGSRAYQAFGSYNEQFF	TGTGCCAGCAGCCAAGGGTCCAGGGCGTACCAAGCATTCGGCTCCTACAATGAGCAGTTCTTC
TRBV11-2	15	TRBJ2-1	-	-	CASGPNPATSHEQFF	TGTGCCAGCGGCCCGAACCCAGCAACTAGCCATGAGCAGTTCTTC
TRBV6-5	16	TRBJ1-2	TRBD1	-	CASRVTPGQGGEGYTF	TGTGCCAGCAGAGTTACTCCGGGACAGGGGGGTGAGGGCTACACCTTC
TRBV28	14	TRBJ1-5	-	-	CASSFYYSNQPQHF	TGTGCCAGCAGCTTTTATTATAGCAATCAACCCCAGCATTTT
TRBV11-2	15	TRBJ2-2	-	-	CAGSRMEGDTGELFF	TGTGCCGGCAGCCGGATGGAGGGAGACACCGGGGAGCTGTTTTTT
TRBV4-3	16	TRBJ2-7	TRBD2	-	CASSQGWSGSGHEQYF	TGCGCCAGCAGCCAGGGGTGGAGCGGGAGTGGCCACGAGCAGTACTTC
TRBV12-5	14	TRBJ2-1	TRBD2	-	CASGPGAGGNEQFF	TGTGCTAGTGGACCGGGGGCGGGAGGGAATGAGCAGTTCTTC
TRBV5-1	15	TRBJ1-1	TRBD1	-	CASSRNGDRGIGAFF	TGCGCCAGCAGCCGAAACGGGGACAGGGGGATTGGAGCTTTCTTT